Below, one TCR beta chain is given with its context. Its antigen remains unidentified. These data originate in a study of response to subunit inactivated influenza vaccine. Study-level findings and limits: The authors proposed limited new T cell recruitment per seasonal influenza vaccination.

One entry per CDR3 protein results from TCRdb running MiXCR on the RT-PCR reads. The sample carries more than 500,000 distinct CDR3 sequences, approximately 11% recorded once. This CDR3 is built from 14 residues. The V end lost 7 bases, the J end lost 2 bases, and 12 bases lay between the germline ends. The V gene's germline CDR1 is SNHLY and CDR2 FYNNEI. These data were also reused for a study on T cells expressing NK-cell markers. Per that paper: cDNA encoding TCR beta was synthesized via 5'RACE template switching incorporating UMIs. In sorted CD3+CD56+NKG2C+, CD3+CD56+NKG2C- and CD3+CD56-NKG2C+ T cells, TCR beta repertoires were obtained. Just one sequenced donor of eight was HCMV-seronegative, while seven were seropositive. In several donors, dominant clonotypes made up about 25-65% of CD3+CD56-NKG2C+ cells.

This specimen was PBMCs from blood, taken on the day of vaccination. The chain combines TRBV2 with TRBJ1-5; possibly TRBD1 for D (5 bases). The TCR originated in a man between 50 and 59 years old who received an inactivated influenza vaccine. CDR3 region: CASKNQGGNQPQHF. Written as DNA, the CDR3 is TGTGCCAGCAAAAATCAGGGCGGCAATCAGCCCCAGCATTTT.